This note documents a single T cell receptor beta chain sequence. The V end was cut by 3 bases, the J end by 6 bases, with 22 bases between. Germline V lookup: CDR1 SGHRS, CDR2 YFSETQ. CDR3 size: 16 residues. The data stem from a study of T cells after yellow fever vaccination. One entry per CDR3 protein results from TCRdb running MiXCR on the 5' RACE reads. The sample has under 600,000 distinct CDR3 sequences, about 13% seen once. The sequencing here drew on PBMCs, taken on the day of the yellow fever booster vaccination. The receptor was derived from a man aged 25-40 years who received the YFV17D yellow fever vaccine. This chain links TRBV5-1 with TRBJ2-7; TRBD2 might be the D (6 bases). The CDR3 nucleotides are TGCGCCAGCAGCTCTCTACGTGGGGACTTTAGGTCCGAGCAGTACTTC. Translated: CASSSLRGDFRSEQYF.